Each of the 8 T cell receptor beta chains below was sequenced from the same sample in a study of response to subunit inactivated influenza vaccine. In TCRdb, the RT-PCR reads were re-called with MiXCR into one record per CDR3 protein. The sample records 500,000 to 600,000 distinct CDR3 sequences, more than 15% being singletons. Source: CD4+ T cells sorted from PBMCs, taken less than 30 months after vaccination. These receptors all come from a man between 50 and 75 years old who received an inactivated influenza vaccine.

This clonotype appeared a few times. The chain has TRBV5-1 and TRBJ1-2; no reliable D call. The CDR3 length is 13 residues. V lost 5 bases and J 0 bases, leaving 8 bases between the germline ends. The V gene's germline CDR1 is SGHRS and CDR2 YFSETQ. The CDR3 region is CASRKMANYGYTF. CDR3 sequence (DNA): TGCGCCAGCAGAAAGATGGCTAACTATGGCTACACCTTC.

This clonotype was counted a few times. The chain couples TRBV12-3 or TRBV12-4 to TRBJ2-3; maybe TRBD2 (6 bases). Trimming cost V 2 bases and J 5 bases, with 14 bases left between them. CDR3 length: 15 residues. CDR3 sequence: CASSLQQGGKDTQYF. CDR3 in DNA: TGTGCCAGCAGTTTACAGCAGGGAGGAAAAGATACGCAGTATTTT.

This clonotype was counted at least ten times. The rearrangement joins TRBV4-2 to TRBJ2-7; 8 bases line up with TRBD1. Trimming cost V 0 bases and J 3 bases; bases outside gene matches: 7. Germline CDR1 is LGHNA and CDR2 is YNFKEQ. This CDR3 is built from 16 residues. CDR3 bases: TGTGCCAGCAGCCAAGAACAGGGGACAGGCGTCTACGAGCAGTACTTC. Protein sequence: CASSQEQGTGVYEQYF.

In this sample, this clonotype turned up a few times. The V gene is TRBV5-5, the J gene TRBJ2-1; 9 bases map to TRBD1. The CDR3 extends over 16 amino acids. V was pared by 5 bases and J by 7 bases, with 13 bases of the junction left unmatched. In germline, CDR1 is SGHKS, CDR2 YYEKEE (reference sequence). In DNA, the CDR3 is TGTGCCAGCAGTACGGGACAGGGACGACTTCGAAATGAGCAGTTCTTC. Translation: CASSTGQGRLRNEQFF.

This chain uses TRBV4-1 with TRBJ1-4; tentatively, D is TRBD1 (6 bases). This CDR3 is 15 amino acids long. CDR1 is MGHRA, CDR2 YSYEKL, per germline. The ends were cut back, 0 bases at V and 3 bases at J, with 8 bases in the middle. This CDR3 reads CASSQESGANEKLFF. The CDR3 bases are TGCGCCAGCAGCCAAGAGTCAGGGGCTAATGAAAAACTGTTTTTT.

This chain uses TRBV10-3 with TRBJ2-3; 7 bases line up with TRBD2. This CDR3 is built from 16 residues. Germline V gives CDR1 ENHRY, CDR2 SYGVKD. The J segment lost 0 bases and the V segment lost 3 bases, leaving 6 bases of the junction unmatched. CDR3 residues: CAISDASGTSTDTQYF. DNA for the CDR3: TGTGCCATCAGTGACGCTAGCGGTACTAGCACAGATACGCAGTATTTT.

This clonotype was detected only a few times. This chain joins TRBV10-2 and TRBJ2-4, with 9 bases that match TRBD1. There are 14 residues in the CDR3. Germline CDR1 is WSHSY and CDR2 is SAAADI. V was clipped by 5 bases and J by 8 bases; unmatched bases: 7. CDR3 loop: CASSYTGGEDIQYF. The CDR3 DNA sequence: TGCGCCAGCAGTTATACAGGGGGCGAGGACATTCAGTACTTC.

This clonotype was observed a handful of times. V and J are TRBV2 and TRBJ2-3, with unresolved D. The V and J ends lost 4 bases and 4 bases respectively, with 6 bases between them. Germline V gene sequence: CDR1 SNHLY, CDR2 FYNNEI. The CDR3 runs to 12 residues. CDR3 region: CASSVVADTQYF. Here the CDR3 DNA reads TGTGCCAGCAGTGTCGTGGCAGATACGCAGTATTTT. Full variable domain (outside the CDR3, taken from reference TRBV2 and TRBJ2-3): EPEVTQTPSHQVTQMGQEVILRCVPISNHLYFYWYRQILGQKVEFLVSFYNNEISEKSEIFDDQFSVERPDGSNFTLKIRSTKLEDSAMYFCASSVVADTQYFGPGTRLTVL.